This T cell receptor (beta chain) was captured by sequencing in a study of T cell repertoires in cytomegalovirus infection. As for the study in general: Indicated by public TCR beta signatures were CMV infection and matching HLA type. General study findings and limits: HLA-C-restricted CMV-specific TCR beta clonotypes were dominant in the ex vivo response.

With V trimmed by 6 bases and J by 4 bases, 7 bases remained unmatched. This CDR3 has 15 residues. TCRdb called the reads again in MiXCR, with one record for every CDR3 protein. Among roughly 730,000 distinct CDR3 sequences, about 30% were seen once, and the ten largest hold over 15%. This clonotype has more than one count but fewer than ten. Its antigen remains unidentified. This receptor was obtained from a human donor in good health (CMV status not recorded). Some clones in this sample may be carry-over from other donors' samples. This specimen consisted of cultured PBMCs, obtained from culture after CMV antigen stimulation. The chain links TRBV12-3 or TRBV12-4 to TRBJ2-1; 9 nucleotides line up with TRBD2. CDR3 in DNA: TGTGCCAGCAGCAAAGAGCGGGGGGAATACAATGAGCAGTTCTTC. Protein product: CASSKERGEYNEQFF.